One and the same sample provided the 11 T cell receptor beta chains below, sequenced in a study of CD8 T cell repertoires and HIV-1 epitope variants. Their recognized antigens are unknown. Assay used: immunoSEQ multiplex PCR; TCRdb lists only in-frame clones, some missing. The sample contains fewer than 5,500 clones, around 59% of which appear only once. The specimen sequenced was cultured CD8+ T cells derived from PBMCs. These receptors came from a male donor with HIV.

The table lists this clone with a count of one. This chain joins TRBV6-5 and TRBJ2-7, with D possibly TRBD2 on 6 matching bases. The germline CDR1 and CDR2 sequences are MNHEY and SVGAGI. This CDR3 is 13 amino acids long. V was shortened by 6 bases and J by 6 bases, with 15 bases between the two germline ends. CDR3 sequence: CASSRGISGEQYF. DNA for the CDR3: TGTGCCAGCAGCCGCGGGATCTCGGGCGAGCAGTACTTC.

CDR3 loop: CASSSTGGRETQYF. CDR3 in DNA: TGTGCCAGCAGTAGTACAGGGGGGCGAGAGACCCAGTACTTC. V gene TRBV6-5 combines with J gene TRBJ2-5, with 8 nucleotides matching TRBD1. The CDR3 contains 14 residues. CDR1 and CDR2 from the germline V gene are MNHEY and SVGAGI. With 5 bases clipped from V and 4 bases from J, the junction kept 6 bases outside the gene matches.

The CDR3 spells CASSPQGTEAFF. The CDR3 DNA sequence: TGTGCCAGCAGCCCGCAGGGGACTGAAGCTTTCTTT. The chain carries TRBV9 and TRBJ1-1; maybe TRBD1 (6 bases). Germline-derived CDR1 and CDR2 are SGDLS and YYNGEE. The CDR3 is 12 amino acids. The V and J ends lost 4 bases and 5 bases respectively, with 9 bases between them.

This chain joins TRBV27 and TRBJ2-7; D is perhaps TRBD1 or TRBD2 (5 bases each). Germline loops: CDR1 MNHEY, CDR2 SMNVEV (reference sequence). Trimming left V 2 bases short and J 6 bases short, with 8 bases between. The CDR3 is made up of 12 amino acids. For the CDR3, the DNA is TGTGCCAGCAGTTTAGGGGGTAGCGAGCAGTACTTC. This gives the protein CASSLGGSEQYF.

The rearrangement joins TRBV7-6 to TRBJ2-7, with TRBD2 identical over 11 bases. Germline values: CDR1 SGHVS, CDR2 FNYEAQ. With V trimmed by 5 bases and J by 4 bases, 10 bases remained unmatched. There are 16 residues in the CDR3. The CDR3 DNA is TGTGCCAGCAGCCCGATAGCGGGAGGGATAAATTACGAGCAGTACTTC. It codes for CASSPIAGGINYEQYF.

V gene TRBV27 combines with J gene TRBJ2-7; perhaps TRBD1 as D (7 bases). In germline, CDR1 is MNHEY, CDR2 SMNVEV (reference sequence). V dropped 9 bases and J dropped 2 bases, with 20 bases sitting between them. The CDR3 covers 15 residues. CDR3 sequence reads: CARVSGVGQTYEQYF. The CDR3 DNA is TGTGCCAGGGTCTCGGGGGTGGGACAGACCTACGAGCAGTACTTC.

This rearrangement joins TRBV19 to TRBJ1-1; TRBD1 matches at 9 bases. The germline gives CDR1 LNHDA, CDR2 SQIVND (reference sequence). J gave up 2 bases and V 4 bases, and 5 bases lay outside the gene matches. CDR3 length: 15 amino acids. DNA for the CDR3: TGTGCCAGTAGTACCCGGACAGGGGTAAACACTGAAGCTTTCTTT. As protein: CASSTRTGVNTEAFF.

The rearrangement links TRBV6-6 to TRBJ2-3; D remains ambiguous. The germline CDR1 and CDR2 sequences are MNHNY and SVGAGI (reference sequence). V dropped 10 bases and J dropped 0 bases, with 11 bases sitting between them. The CDR3 extends over 13 amino acids. The CDR3 DNA sequence: TGTGCCACCAAGCCGCCTAGCACAGATACGCAGTATTTT. It is translated as CATKPPSTDTQYF.

V and J are TRBV27 and TRBJ1-2; tentative D call: TRBD1 (5 bases). With 3 bases removed from V and 3 bases from J, the gap between germline ends came to 11 bases. CDR1 and CDR2 (germline): MNHEY, SMNVEV (reference sequence). The CDR3 runs to 14 residues. The CDR3 coding sequence is TGTGCCAGCAGTTTCACAAGGGACGACTATGGCTACACCTTC. Protein: CASSFTRDDYGYTF.

This clone was recorded a few times. The junction and the germline gene differ at one end; a read error may be behind it. This CDR3 is CASSLTLNTEAFF. CDR3 nucleotides: TGTGCCAGCAGCCTAACACTGAACACTGAAGCTTTCTTT. J is TRBJ1-1 and V is TRBV7-3; no clear D. The CDR3 sequence is 13 residues long. Germline V gene data show CDR1 as SGHTA and CDR2 as FQGTGA.

This chain joins TRBV13 and TRBJ2-1; 8 bases match TRBD2. Germline V gene data show CDR1 as PRHDT and CDR2 as FYEKMQ (reference sequence). J gave up 0 bases and V 4 bases, and 11 bases lay outside the gene matches. The CDR3 is made up of 18 amino acids. CDR3 loop: CASSSLGRGPSSYNEQFF. The CDR3 DNA follows: TGTGCCAGCAGCTCCCTCGGGAGGGGCCCCAGCTCCTACAATGAGCAGTTCTTC. The full variable domain, completed using reference TRBV13 and TRBJ2-1, is AAGVIQSPRHLIKEKRETATLKCYPIPRHDTVYWYQQGPGQDPQFLISFYEKMQSDKGSIPDRFSAQQFSDYHSELNMSSLELGDSALYFCASSSLGRGPSSYNEQFFGPGTRLTVL.